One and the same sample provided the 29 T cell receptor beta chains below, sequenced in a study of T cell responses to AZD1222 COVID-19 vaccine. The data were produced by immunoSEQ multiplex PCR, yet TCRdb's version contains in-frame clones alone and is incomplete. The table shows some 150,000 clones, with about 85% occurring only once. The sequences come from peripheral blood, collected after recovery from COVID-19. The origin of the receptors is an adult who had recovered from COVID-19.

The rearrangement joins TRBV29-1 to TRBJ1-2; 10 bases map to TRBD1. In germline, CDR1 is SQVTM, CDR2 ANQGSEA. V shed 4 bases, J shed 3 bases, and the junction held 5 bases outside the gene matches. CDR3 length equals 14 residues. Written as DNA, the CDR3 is TGCAGCGTTGGGGGACAGGGGCGGGACTATGGCTACACCTTC. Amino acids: CSVGGQGRDYGYTF.

The CDR3 DNA reads TGTGCCAGCACCGCAGGTTCCATCGCTGAAGCTTTCTTT. It translates to CASTAGSIAEAFF. This sequence joins TRBV6-5 and TRBJ1-1; unclear D gene. Trimming removed 7 bases at V and 6 bases at J, with 15 bases between. The CDR3 runs to 13 residues. Germline assignment: CDR1 MNHEY and CDR2 SVGAGI.

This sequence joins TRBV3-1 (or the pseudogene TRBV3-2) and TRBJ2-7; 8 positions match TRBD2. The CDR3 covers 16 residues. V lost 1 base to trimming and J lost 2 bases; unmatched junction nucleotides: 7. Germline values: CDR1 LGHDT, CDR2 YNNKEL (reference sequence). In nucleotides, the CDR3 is TGTGCCAGCAGCCAAGCCCCCGGGCGGGAGGCCTACGAGCAGTACTTC. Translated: CASSQAPGREAYEQYF.

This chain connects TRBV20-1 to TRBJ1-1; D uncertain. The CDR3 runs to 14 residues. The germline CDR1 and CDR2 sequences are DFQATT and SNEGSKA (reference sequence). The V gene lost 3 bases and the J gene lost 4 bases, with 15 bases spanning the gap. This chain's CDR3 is CSASGLTRGTEAFF. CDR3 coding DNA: TGCAGTGCTAGTGGGCTCACCCGGGGCACTGAAGCTTTCTTT.

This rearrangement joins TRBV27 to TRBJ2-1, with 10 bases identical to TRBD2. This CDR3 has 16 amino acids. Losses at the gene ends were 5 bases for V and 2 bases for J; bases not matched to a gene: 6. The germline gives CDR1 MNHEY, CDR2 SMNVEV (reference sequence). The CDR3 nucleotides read TGTGCCAGCAGTCCCTGGGGACTAGCGACCTACAATGAGCAGTTCTTC. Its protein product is CASSPWGLATYNEQFF.

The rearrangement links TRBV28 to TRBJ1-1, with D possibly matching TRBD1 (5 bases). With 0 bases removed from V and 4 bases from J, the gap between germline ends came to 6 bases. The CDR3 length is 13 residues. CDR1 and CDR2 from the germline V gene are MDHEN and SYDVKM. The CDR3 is CASSLWGGTEAFF. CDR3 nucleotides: TGTGCCAGCAGTTTATGGGGGGGCACTGAAGCTTTCTTT.

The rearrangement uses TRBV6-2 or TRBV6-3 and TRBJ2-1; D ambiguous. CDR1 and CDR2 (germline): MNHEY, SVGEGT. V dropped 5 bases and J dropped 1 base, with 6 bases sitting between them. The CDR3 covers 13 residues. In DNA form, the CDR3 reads TGTGCCAGCAGTACAAGTTCCTACAATGAGCAGTTCTTC. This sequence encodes CASSTSSYNEQFF.

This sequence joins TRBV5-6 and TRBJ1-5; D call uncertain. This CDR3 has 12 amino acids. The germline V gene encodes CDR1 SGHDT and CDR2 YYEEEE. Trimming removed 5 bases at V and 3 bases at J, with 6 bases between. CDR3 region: CASSSLNQPQHF. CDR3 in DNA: TGTGCCAGCAGTTCTCTCAATCAGCCCCAGCATTTT.

CDR3 DNA: TGTGCCAGCAGGGAGACGACAAGCATGAACACTGAAGCTTTCTTT. Protein sequence: CASRETTSMNTEAFF. The V and J genes are TRBV28 and TRBJ1-1; no clear D. With 6 bases removed from V and 0 bases from J, the gap between germline ends came to 14 bases. Germline CDR1 reads MDHEN; CDR2 reads SYDVKM. CDR3 length equals 15 residues.

This CDR3 is CSVALDRREQYF. CDR3 nucleotide sequence: TGCAGCGTAGCCCTGGACCGGAGGGAGCAGTACTTC. The chain has TRBV29-1 and TRBJ2-7; possible D gene TRBD2, 5 bases. In germline, CDR1 is SQVTM, CDR2 ANQGSEA. V was trimmed by 6 bases and J by 7 bases, leaving 16 bases between them. This CDR3 comprises 12 residues.

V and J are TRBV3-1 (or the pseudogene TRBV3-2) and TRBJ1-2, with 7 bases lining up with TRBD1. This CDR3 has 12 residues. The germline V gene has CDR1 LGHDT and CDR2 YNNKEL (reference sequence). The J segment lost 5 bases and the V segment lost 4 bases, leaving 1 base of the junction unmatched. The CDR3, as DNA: TGTGCCAGCAGCCCGACAGGGTATGGCTACACCTTC. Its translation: CASSPTGYGYTF.

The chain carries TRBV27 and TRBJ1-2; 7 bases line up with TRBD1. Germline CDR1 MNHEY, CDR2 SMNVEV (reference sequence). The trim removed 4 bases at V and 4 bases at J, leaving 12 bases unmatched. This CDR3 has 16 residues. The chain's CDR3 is CASSSLEKGAIYGYTF. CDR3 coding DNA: TGTGCCAGCAGTTCCTTAGAAAAGGGGGCCATCTATGGCTACACCTTC.

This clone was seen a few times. The chain's CDR3 is CASSPGTGGGNTIYF. DNA of the CDR3: TGTGCCAGCAGCCCCGGGACAGGAGGAGGAAACACCATATATTTT. V gene TRBV11-2 combines with J gene TRBJ1-3, with 8 bases matching TRBD1. Germline CDR1 SGHAT, CDR2 FQNNGV. The trim removed 5 bases at V and 4 bases at J, leaving 7 bases unmatched. The CDR3 totals 15 residues.

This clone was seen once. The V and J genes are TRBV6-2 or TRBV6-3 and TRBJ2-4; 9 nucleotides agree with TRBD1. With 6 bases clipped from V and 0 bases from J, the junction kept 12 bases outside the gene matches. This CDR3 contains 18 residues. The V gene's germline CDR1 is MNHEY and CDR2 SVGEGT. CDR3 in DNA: TGTGCCAGCAGACCTTCACCGGGACAGGGAGTAGCCAAAAACATTCAGTACTTC. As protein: CASRPSPGQGVAKNIQYF.

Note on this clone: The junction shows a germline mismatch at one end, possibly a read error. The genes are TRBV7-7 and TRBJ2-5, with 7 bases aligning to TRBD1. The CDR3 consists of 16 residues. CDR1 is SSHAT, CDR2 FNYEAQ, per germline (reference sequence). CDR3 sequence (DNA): TGTGCTAGCAGCTTAGCTAACACAGGGGAAGGAGAGACCCAGTACTTC. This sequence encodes CASSLANTGEGETQYF.

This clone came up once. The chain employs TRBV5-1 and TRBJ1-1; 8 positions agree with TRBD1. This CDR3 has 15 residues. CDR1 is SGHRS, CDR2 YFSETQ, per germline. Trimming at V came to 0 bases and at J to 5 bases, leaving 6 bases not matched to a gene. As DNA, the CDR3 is TGCGCCAGCAGCTTGGAAACAGGGGGGAGGACTGAAGCTTTCTTT. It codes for CASSLETGGRTEAFF. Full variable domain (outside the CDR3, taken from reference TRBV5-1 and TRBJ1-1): KAGVTQTPRYLIKTRGQQVTLSCSPISGHRSVSWYQQTPGQGLQFLFEYFSETQRNKGNFPGRFSGRQFSNSRSEMNVSTLELGDSALYLCASSLETGGRTEAFFGQGTRLTVV.

The CDR3 is CASRHRGVDEFF. The CDR3 DNA follows: TGTGCCAGCAGGCATCGGGGGGTGGACGAGTTCTTC. V usage is TRBV27 and J usage is TRBJ2-1; TRBD2 matches 7 bases. Germline CDR1 MNHEY, CDR2 SMNVEV (reference sequence). The CDR3 loop spans 12 amino acids. J gave up 14 bases and V 6 bases, and 10 bases lay outside the gene matches.

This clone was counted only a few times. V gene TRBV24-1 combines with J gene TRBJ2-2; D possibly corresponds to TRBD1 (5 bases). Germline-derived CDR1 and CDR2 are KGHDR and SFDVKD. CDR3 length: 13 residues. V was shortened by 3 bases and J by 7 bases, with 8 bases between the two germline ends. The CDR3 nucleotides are TGTGCCACCAGTGATCAGGGTTACGGGGAGCTGTTTTTT. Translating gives CATSDQGYGELFF.

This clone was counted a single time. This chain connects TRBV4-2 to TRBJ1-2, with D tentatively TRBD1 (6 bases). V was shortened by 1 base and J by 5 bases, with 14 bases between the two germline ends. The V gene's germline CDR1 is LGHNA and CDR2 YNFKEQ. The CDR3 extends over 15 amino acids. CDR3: CASSQGLDRIYGYTF. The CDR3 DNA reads TGTGCCAGCAGCCAAGGATTAGACAGGATTTATGGCTACACCTTC.

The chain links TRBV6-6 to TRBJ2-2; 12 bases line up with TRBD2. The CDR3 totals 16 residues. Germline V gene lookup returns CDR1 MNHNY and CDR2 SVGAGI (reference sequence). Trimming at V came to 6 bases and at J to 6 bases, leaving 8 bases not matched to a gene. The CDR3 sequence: CASSSGTSGWAGELFF. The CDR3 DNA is TGTGCCAGCAGCAGCGGGACTAGCGGGTGGGCCGGGGAGCTGTTTTTT.

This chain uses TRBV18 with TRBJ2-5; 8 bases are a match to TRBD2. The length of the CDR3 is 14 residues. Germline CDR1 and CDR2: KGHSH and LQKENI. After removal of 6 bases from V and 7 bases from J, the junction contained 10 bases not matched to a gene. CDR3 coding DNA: TGTGCCAGCTCCTCCGGGACTAGTCTGGGGACCCAGTACTTC. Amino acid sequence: CASSSGTSLGTQYF. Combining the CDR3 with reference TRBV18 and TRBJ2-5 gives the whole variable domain NAGVMQNPRHLVRRRGQEARLRCSPMKGHSHVYWYRQLPEEGLKFMVYLQKENIIDESGMPKERFSAEFPKEGPSILRIQQVVRGDSAAYFCASSSGTSLGTQYFGPGTRLLVL.

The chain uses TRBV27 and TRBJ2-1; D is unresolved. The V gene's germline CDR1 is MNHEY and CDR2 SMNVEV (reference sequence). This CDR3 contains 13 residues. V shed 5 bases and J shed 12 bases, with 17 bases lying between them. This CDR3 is CASSQDTPGRQFF. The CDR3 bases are TGTGCCAGCAGTCAAGATACCCCGGGCAGGCAGTTCTTC.

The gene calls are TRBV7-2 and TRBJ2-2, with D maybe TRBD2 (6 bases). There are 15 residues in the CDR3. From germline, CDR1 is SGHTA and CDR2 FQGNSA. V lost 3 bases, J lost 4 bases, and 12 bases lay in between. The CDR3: CASSFTALATGELFF. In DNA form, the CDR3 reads TGTGCCAGCAGCTTCACCGCACTAGCCACCGGGGAGCTGTTTTTT.

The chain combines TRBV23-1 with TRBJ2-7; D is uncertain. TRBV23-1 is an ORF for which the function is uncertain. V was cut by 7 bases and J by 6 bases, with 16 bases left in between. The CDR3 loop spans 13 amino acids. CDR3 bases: TGCGCCAGCAATGGACCTCCCCTGGTCGAGCAGTACTTC. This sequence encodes CASNGPPLVEQYF.

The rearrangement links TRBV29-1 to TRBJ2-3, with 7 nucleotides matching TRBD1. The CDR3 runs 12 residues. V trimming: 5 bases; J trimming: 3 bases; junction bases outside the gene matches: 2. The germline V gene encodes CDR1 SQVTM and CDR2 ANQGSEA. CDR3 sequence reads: CSVKQGTDTQYF. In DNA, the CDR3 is TGCAGCGTTAAACAGGGGACAGATACGCAGTATTTT.

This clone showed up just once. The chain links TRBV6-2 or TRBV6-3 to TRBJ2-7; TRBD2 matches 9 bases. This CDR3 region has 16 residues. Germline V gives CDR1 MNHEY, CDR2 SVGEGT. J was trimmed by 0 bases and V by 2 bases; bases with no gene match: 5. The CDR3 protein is CASSYRAGGYSYEQYF. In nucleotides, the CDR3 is TGTGCCAGCAGTTACAGAGCGGGGGGCTACTCCTACGAGCAGTACTTC.

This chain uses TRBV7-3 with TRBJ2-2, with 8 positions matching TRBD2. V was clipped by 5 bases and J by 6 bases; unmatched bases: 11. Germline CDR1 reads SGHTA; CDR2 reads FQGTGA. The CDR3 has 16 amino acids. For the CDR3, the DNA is TGTGCCAGCAGCCCAGATGGAGCGGGAGACCCCGGGGAGCTGTTTTTT. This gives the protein CASSPDGAGDPGELFF.

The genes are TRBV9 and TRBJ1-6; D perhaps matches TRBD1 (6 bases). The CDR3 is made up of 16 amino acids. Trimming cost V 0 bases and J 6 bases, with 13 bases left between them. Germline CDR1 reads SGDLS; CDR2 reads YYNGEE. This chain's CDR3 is CASSVVGDRRNSPLHF. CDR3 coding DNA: TGTGCCAGCAGCGTAGTAGGCGACAGGCGTAATTCACCCCTCCACTTT.

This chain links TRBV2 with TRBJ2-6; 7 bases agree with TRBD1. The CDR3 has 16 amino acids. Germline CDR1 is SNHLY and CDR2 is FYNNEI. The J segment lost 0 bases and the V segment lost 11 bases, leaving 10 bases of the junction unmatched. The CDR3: CAGNRGTGSGANVLTF. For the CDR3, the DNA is TGTGCCGGAAACAGGGGAACCGGCTCTGGGGCCAACGTCCTGACTTTC.